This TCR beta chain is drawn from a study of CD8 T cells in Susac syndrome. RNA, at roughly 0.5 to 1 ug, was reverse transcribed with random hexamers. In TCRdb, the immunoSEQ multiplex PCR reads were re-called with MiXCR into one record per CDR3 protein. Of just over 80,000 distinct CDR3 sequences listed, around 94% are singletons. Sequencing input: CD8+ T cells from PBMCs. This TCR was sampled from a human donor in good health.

The CDR3 DNA reads TGTGCCAGCAGTTTAGGGGGTAGGTACGAGCAGTACGTC. It specifies CASSLGGRYEQYV. This chain links TRBV28 with TRBJ2-7; possibly TRBD1 or TRBD2 for D (5 bases each). The germline gives CDR1 MDHEN, CDR2 SYDVKM. Trimming pared 2 bases from V and 4 bases from J, leaving 9 bases between. The CDR3 loop spans 13 amino acids.